The rows below give T cell receptor beta chains drawn from one sample of a study of CD8 T cells in ankylosing spondylitis. TCRdb reprocessed the 5' RACE reads via MiXCR and lists one record per CDR3 protein. The table includes 450,000 to 550,000 distinct CDR3 sequences, roughly 5.2% detected once. Sequences were obtained from blood, either unsorted or a sorted T cell fraction (not recorded which). All receptors come from a male donor with ankylosing spondylitis. CDR3s include the opening cysteine and the closing phenylalanine or tryptophan. The D gene is left open where the match is weak. Expanded clones get a size class; other rows say once, few or many, or leave the size out.

D	V	size	J	DNA	CDR3
TRBD1	TRBV5-1	.	TRBJ2-3	TGCGCCAGCAGCGAGCAGGGGGCAGGCACAGATACGCAGTATTTT	CASSEQGAGTDTQYF
TRBD2	TRBV5-1	many	TRBJ2-7	TGCGCCAGCAGCGGCTTAGCGGGAGGGCCGGGGGAGCAGTACTTC	CASSGLAGGPGEQYF
.	TRBV20-1	.	TRBJ2-5	TGCAGTGCCCCTTTGGGGCGGGAGACCCAGTACTTC	CSAPLGRETQYF
TRBD2	TRBV23-1	.	TRBJ2-7	TGCGCCAGCAGTCAGGGACAAGTAGCGGGAGAGGGGGATTACGAGCAGTACTTC	CASSQGQVAGEGDYEQYF
.	TRBV6-1	.	TRBJ2-3	TGTGCCAGCTGGCCTTGGGGAAGCACAGATACGCAGTATTTT	CASWPWGSTDTQYF
TRBD1	TRBV6-1	.	TRBJ2-1	TGTGCCAGCAGCGGCCGGGTGGGACAGGGCTTCGGAGATGAGCAGTTCTTC	CASSGRVGQGFGDEQFF
.	TRBV4-3	many	TRBJ2-5	TGCGCCAGCAGCCAAGGAGGGTTCGGATTTACGGAGACCCAGTACTTC	CASSQGGFGFTETQYF
TRBD2	TRBV7-6	few	TRBJ2-2	TGTGCCAGCAGCTACTACAGGACTAGCGGGGGCAACACCGGGGAGCTGTTTTTT	CASSYYRTSGGNTGELFF
TRBD1	TRBV6-2/TRBV6-3	many	TRBJ2-7	TGTGCCAGCAGTTCCCCCCCCGGGACAGGGGGGTCCTACGAGCAGTACTTC	CASSSPPGTGGSYEQYF
.	TRBV12-3/TRBV12-4	many	TRBJ2-7	TGTGCCAGCAGTTTATCCAGAGCTTACTACGAGCAGTACTTC	CASSLSRAYYEQYF
.	TRBV6-5	many	TRBJ1-2	TGTGCCAGCAGTTACCAGGGGAGTGGCTACACCTTC	CASSYQGSGYTF
.	TRBV29-1	many	TRBJ1-1	TGCAGCGTTGAAGGTTACGAGGGGACTGAAGCTTTCTTT	CSVEGYEGTEAFF
.	TRBV27	many	TRBJ2-3	TGTGCCAGCAGTTCTGAAGAACTAAGCGCATACACAGATACGCAGTATTTT	CASSSEELSAYTDTQYF
TRBD2	TRBV7-2	many	TRBJ2-5	TGTGCCAGTACAAGCGGGAGCTGGTCAGAGACCCAGTACTTC	CASTSGSWSETQYF
.	TRBV2	many	TRBJ1-5	TGTGCCAGCAACGGGGGCGCCAATCAGCCCCAGCATTTT	CASNGGANQPQHF
TRBD2	TRBV20-1	many	TRBJ2-1	TGCAGTGCTTTGACCGGGACTAGCGGGAGTAATGAGCAGTTCTTC	CSALTGTSGSNEQFF
TRBD1	TRBV2	.	TRBJ1-1	TGTGCCAGCACAAGTGAACGGGGACAGAGAGCTTTCTTT	CASTSERGQRAFF
TRBD1	TRBV12-3/TRBV12-4	few	TRBJ1-5	TGTGCCAGCAGACAGGGGAAGGTTCAGCCCCAGCATTTT	CASRQGKVQPQHF
.	TRBV27	many	TRBJ2-2	TGTGCCAGCAGTTTGGCAGTGGCCGGGGAGCTGTTTTTT	CASSLAVAGELFF
TRBD1	TRBV4-3	many	TRBJ1-2	TGCGCCAGCAGCCAAGACAGGGGGCTACTTCCCTATGGCTACACCTTC	CASSQDRGLLPYGYTF
.	TRBV20-1	many	TRBJ2-7	TGCAGTGCTAGGGAAGGACTTTACTACGAGCAGTACTTC	CSAREGLYYEQYF
.	TRBV6-1	many	TRBJ1-5	TGTGCCAGCAGTGGACCCGGGACACCTAGCAATCAGCCCCAGCATTTT	CASSGPGTPSNQPQHF
.	TRBV18	few	TRBJ1-4	TGTGCCAGCTCACCGCAGGGGACTAATGAAAAACTGTTTTTT	CASSPQGTNEKLFF
TRBD1	TRBV7-8	.	TRBJ2-5	TGTGCCAGCAGCCGGGGGACAGGGGGTTCCAAGACCCAGTACTTC	CASSRGTGGSKTQYF
.	TRBV7-2	many	TRBJ2-1	TGTGCCAGCAGCTTATTCCGCTCTCCCGGGGAGCAGTTCTTC	CASSLFRSPGEQFF
.	TRBV5-1	few	TRBJ1-1	TGCGCCAGCAGCGTAGTCCCGAACACTGAAGCTTTCTTT	CASSVVPNTEAFF
.	TRBV6-4	many	TRBJ1-3	TGTGCCAGCAGTGAACAGCCCCTTGGAAACACCATATATTTT	CASSEQPLGNTIYF
.	TRBV11-2	.	TRBJ2-5	TGTGCCAGCAGCTCCCGACCCTTGGGAGTACAAGAGACCCAGTACTTC	CASSSRPLGVQETQYF
TRBD2	TRBV10-3	many	TRBJ2-1	TGTGCCACCCGGACTAGCGGGGGCTCCTACAATGAGCAGTTCTTC	CATRTSGGSYNEQFF
.	TRBV28	few	TRBJ2-7	TGTGCCAGCGCTGACTTCAGGGTCTACGAGCAGTACTTC	CASADFRVYEQYF
.	TRBV6-2/TRBV6-3	many	TRBJ1-5	TGTGCCAGCAGCCACCCGGGGGAAAGGAGGCCCCAGCATTTT	CASSHPGERRPQHF